These 30 T cell receptor beta chains share one sample of origin, sequenced in a study of CD8+CD57+ T cells in acquired aplastic anemia. Using genomic DNA as the template, TCR beta VDJ and CDR3 profiling was carried out. TCRdb analysed the reads with MiXCR anew, one entry per CDR3 protein. The table records about 210,000 distinct CDR3 sequences, about 37% of them present only once. The specimen sequenced was sorted CD4+, CD8+, or CD8+CD57+ T cells (not recorded which) from PBMCs. The origin of the receptors is a human donor in good health, serving as a control.

At least ten counts were recorded for this clonotype. The chain combines TRBV24-1 with TRBJ1-2; 7 bases are a match to TRBD1. Germline V gene lookup returns CDR1 KGHDR and CDR2 SFDVKD. V shed 10 bases, J shed 4 bases, and the junction held 17 bases outside the gene matches. The CDR3 contains 16 residues. The CDR3 reads CATIYRGPSLGYGYTF. The CDR3 nucleotides are TGTGCCACAATCTACAGGGGTCCCAGTTTGGGCTATGGCTACACCTTC.

The J gene is TRBJ2-7, the V gene TRBV5-8; 11 bases are shared with TRBD1. Germline V gene data show CDR1 as SGHTS and CDR2 as YDEGEE. V lost 1 base to trimming and J lost 6 bases; unmatched junction nucleotides: 6. The CDR3 is 15 residues long. As DNA, the CDR3 is TGTGCCAGCAGCTTGAGGACAGGGGGCGTGGGCGAGCAGTACTTC. Translating gives CASSLRTGGVGEQYF.

Remarks on this clonotype: Sequence at one end of the junction differs from germline and may be a read error. V is TRBV11-2 and J is TRBJ1-6; TRBD1 matches 7 bases. The CDR3 is 16 residues long. Germline V gene sequence: CDR1 SGHAT, CDR2 FQNNGV. In nucleotides, the CDR3 is TGCGCCAGCAGCTCCACAGGGGCGACGCTTAATTCACCCCTCCACTTT. It encodes CASSSTGATLNSPLHF.

This clonotype was seen at least ten times. The chain employs TRBV2 and TRBJ2-2, with 9 bases that match TRBD2. This CDR3 comprises 15 residues. The V segment lost 5 bases and the J segment 4 bases; nucleotides outside the gene matches: 5. Per the germline V gene, CDR1 is SNHLY and CDR2 is FYNNEI. The CDR3 spells CASSYSGSVTGELFF. The CDR3 bases are TGTGCCAGCAGTTATAGCGGGAGCGTCACCGGGGAGCTGTTTTTT.

This clonotype turned up a few times. The genes are TRBV20-1 and TRBJ1-3; D unresolved. V was shortened by 3 bases and J by 1 base, with 13 bases between the two germline ends. There are 15 residues in the CDR3. Looked up from germline, CDR1 is DFQATT and CDR2 is SNEGSKA (reference sequence). CDR3 residues: CSASPSLGSGNTIYF. CDR3 nucleotide sequence: TGCAGTGCTAGCCCAAGTCTCGGTTCTGGAAACACCATATATTTT.

This chain links TRBV20-1 with TRBJ2-5; 8 bases align to TRBD2. Germline V gene data show CDR1 as DFQATT and CDR2 as SNEGSKA (reference sequence). The CDR3 is made up of 15 amino acids. The ends lost 1 base at V and 4 bases at J; junction bases unmatched: 8. The CDR3 here is CSARVGSGEGETQYF. DNA for the CDR3: TGCAGTGCTAGAGTGGGTAGCGGGGAGGGAGAGACCCAGTACTTC.

In the case of this clonotype: A much larger clonotype is one base distant, so this may be a read error. The chain recombines TRBV12-3 or TRBV12-4 with TRBJ2-6, with D perhaps matching TRBD1 (5 bases). The CDR3 has 14 amino acids. The CDR3 loop reads CASTFASGANALTF. In DNA, the CDR3 is TGTGCCAGCACCTTCGCATCTGGGGCCAACGCCCTGACTTTC.

In its sample, this clonotype was seen a few times. CDR3 sequence: CASRDHQPQHF. Here the CDR3 DNA reads TGTGCCAGCAGGGACCATCAGCCCCAGCATTTT. V is TRBV28 and J is TRBJ1-5; D unclear. V lost 6 bases and J lost 5, with 5 bases in between. CDR3 size: 11 residues. Per the germline V gene, CDR1 is MDHEN and CDR2 is SYDVKM.

The V call is TRBV29-1, the J call TRBJ1-2; perhaps TRBD1 as D (6 bases). The CDR3 consists of 13 residues. V was trimmed by 2 bases and J by 8 bases, leaving 15 bases between them. Germline lookup yields CDR1 SQVTM and CDR2 ANQGSEA. DNA for the CDR3: TGCAGCGTTGAATCGAGACAGGAGTACGGCTACACCTTC. Amino acids: CSVESRQEYGYTF.

The sample holds many counts of this clonotype. J is TRBJ2-3 and V is TRBV7-3; no reliable D call. V shed 2 bases and J shed 3 bases, with 9 bases lying between them. Germline V gene sequence: CDR1 SGHTA, CDR2 FQGTGA. The CDR3 has 14 residues. In nucleotides, the CDR3 is TGTGCCAGCAGCTTAGGGCTAGAGACAGATACGCAGTATTTT. This codes for CASSLGLETDTQYF.

In this sample, this clonotype turned up once. The chain is built from TRBV29-1 and TRBJ1-1, with D perhaps matching TRBD1 (5 bases). The germline V gene encodes CDR1 SQVTM and CDR2 ANQGSEA. The ends were cut back, 3 bases at V and 6 bases at J, with 11 bases in the middle. CDR3 length: 12 residues. The CDR3 region is CSVERGWAEAFF. Written as DNA, the CDR3 is TGCAGCGTTGAGAGGGGATGGGCTGAAGCTTTCTTT.

Regarding this clonotype: This sequence may be a read error, since a much larger clone differs from it by one base. J is TRBJ2-1 and V is TRBV5-1; TRBD2 matches at 8 bases. Germline CDR1 and CDR2: SGHRS and YFSETQ. The CDR3 is 15 residues long. With V trimmed by 3 bases and J by 4 bases, 6 bases remained unmatched. The CDR3 loop reads CASSCGLAAYNEQFF. The CDR3 DNA follows: TGCGCCAGCAGCTGCGGACTAGCTGCATACAATGAGCAGTTCTTC.

This chain connects TRBV18 to TRBJ2-7, with unresolved D. The V gene's germline CDR1 is KGHSH and CDR2 LQKENI. This CDR3 has 16 amino acids. Trimming shortened V by 1 base and J by 6 bases, and 19 bases separated the two germline ends. The CDR3 nucleotides are TGTGCCAGCTCACCACGTCCCGGCTCGGAGTCCCCCGAGCAGTACTTC. Translation gives CASSPRPGSESPEQYF.

The chain uses TRBV6-5 and TRBJ2-5; the match to TRBD2 covers 8 bases. The CDR3 sequence is 14 residues long. J gave up 5 bases and V 4 bases, and 6 bases lay outside the gene matches. Germline CDR1 reads MNHEY; CDR2 reads SVGAGI. In DNA, the CDR3 is TGTGCCAGCAGTTCCGTAGCGGGATTGGAGACCCAGTACTTC. This translates into CASSSVAGLETQYF.

Turning to this clonotype: Sequence at one end of the junction differs from germline and may be a read error. J is TRBJ2-3 and V is TRBV12-3 or TRBV12-4; 7 bases fit TRBD1. The CDR3 consists of 15 residues. The CDR3 DNA sequence: TGTGCCAGCAGTTTAGCACAGGGGCTGGGGGATACGCGGTATTTT. Amino acid sequence: CASSLAQGLGDTRYF.

The gene calls are TRBV15 and TRBJ1-5; unclear D gene. V lost 0 bases and J lost 1, with 4 bases in between. Germline V gives CDR1 LNHNV, CDR2 YYDKDF (reference sequence). This CDR3 has 14 residues. CDR3 DNA sequence: TGTGCCACCAGCAGAGAGGTCAGCAATCAGCCCCAGCATTTT. Its translation is CATSREVSNQPQHF.

This clonotype showed up many times. The CDR3: CASRKGHLNTEAFF. CDR3 bases: TGTGCCAGCCGGAAGGGACACTTGAACACTGAAGCTTTCTTT. The rearrangement uses TRBV9 and TRBJ1-1; a weak D match, TRBD1 (6 bases). Germline assignment: CDR1 SGDLS and CDR2 YYNGEE. This CDR3 contains 14 residues. V dropped 7 bases and J dropped 0 bases, with 13 bases sitting between them.

Points on this clonotype: A junction end diverges from the germline sequence, so it may reflect a read error. This chain connects TRBV5-4 to TRBJ1-4; 7 nucleotides align to TRBD1. The CDR3 has 15 amino acids. Germline CDR1 SGHNT, CDR2 YYREEE (reference sequence). The CDR3 loop reads CAGSLKGQTNEKLFF. The CDR3 DNA reads TGTGCCGGCAGCTTAAAGGGACAGACTAATGAAAAACTGTTTTTT.

This clonotype appeared a few times. A much larger clonotype is one base distant, so this may be a read error. No conserved phenylalanine or tryptophan ends this CDR3, so it is likely a read error. The V and J genes are TRBV20-1 and TRBJ2-7, with a tentative D call TRBD2 (6 bases). The germline V and J ends were trimmed by 0 bases and 5 bases, with 17 bases remaining between them. Germline assignment: CDR1 DFQATT and CDR2 SNEGSKA (reference sequence). CDR3 length: 15 residues. As DNA, the CDR3 is TGCAGTGCTAGAGACGGGATAGAGGGAGGAGACGAGCAGTACCTC. Protein product: CSARDGIEGGDEQYL.

This chain links TRBV15 with TRBJ2-7, with 7 bases matching TRBD2. V shed 0 bases, J shed 7 bases, and the junction held 3 bases outside the gene matches. CDR3 length: 13 residues. Germline loops: CDR1 LNHNV, CDR2 YYDKDF (reference sequence). CDR3 DNA: TGTGCCACCAGCAGAGATGTGGGGGGGGAGCAGTACTTC. Its translation is CATSRDVGGEQYF.

This clonotype was counted ten times or more. The chain combines TRBV7-9 with TRBJ2-3; TRBD1 aligns across 9 bases. Germline V gives CDR1 SEHNR, CDR2 FQNEAQ (reference sequence). Trimming took 6 bases from V and 3 from J; bases not matched to a gene: 7. The CDR3 spans 15 residues. CDR3 coding DNA: TGTGCCAGCAGACCACAGGGGGCCGGGACAGATACGCAGTATTTT. As protein: CASRPQGAGTDTQYF.

This clonotype was detected many times. The chain couples TRBV2 to TRBJ1-1; tentative D call: TRBD1 (5 bases). Germline lookup yields CDR1 SNHLY and CDR2 FYNNEI. The V end lost 6 bases, the J end lost 4 bases, and 12 bases lay between the germline ends. The CDR3 sequence is 13 residues long. The CDR3 bases are TGTGCCAGCAGCACCGACAGAGTCACTGAAGCTTTCTTT. This translates into CASSTDRVTEAFF.

This clonotype was seen a few times. This could be a read error, since a much larger clone is one nucleotide away. The V gene is TRBV2, the J gene TRBJ2-7; D possibly uses TRBD1 or TRBD2 (5 bases each). The V and J ends lost 10 bases and 0 bases respectively, with 19 bases between them. The CDR3 covers 15 residues. The V gene's germline CDR1 is SNHLY and CDR2 FYNNEI. CDR3: CANSRTGTLSYEQYF. CDR3 nucleotide sequence: TGTGCCAACAGCCGTACGGGGACCCTCTCCTACGAGCAGTACTTC. Looking up the rest from reference TRBV2 and TRBJ2-7 gives the full variable domain: EPEVTQTPSHQVTQMGQEVILRCVPISNHLYFYWYRQILGQKVEFLVSFYNNEISEKSEIFDDQFSVERPDGSNFTLKIRSTKLEDSAMYFCANSRTGTLSYEQYFGPGTRLTVT.

This clonotype was counted ten times or more. The chain is built from TRBV2 and TRBJ2-3, with D possibly matching TRBD1 (5 bases). Germline CDR1 and CDR2: SNHLY and FYNNEI. Trimming took off 2 bases at V and 0 bases at J, with 6 bases between the two ends. There are 14 residues in the CDR3. Written as DNA, the CDR3 is TGTGCCAGCAGTGAATACAGGAGCACAGATACGCAGTATTTT. Its protein product is CASSEYRSTDTQYF.

This clonotype was picked up many times. This chain connects TRBV7-9 to TRBJ1-1; D is undetermined. Germline CDR1 and CDR2: SEHNR and FQNEAQ (reference sequence). The V end was cut by 3 bases, the J end by 0 bases, with 11 bases between. This CDR3 spans 15 amino acids. CDR3 nucleotides: TGTGCCAGCAGCTTTATCCTCCCTATGAACACTGAAGCTTTCTTT. Translated, it gives CASSFILPMNTEAFF. Filled out from reference TRBV7-9 and TRBJ1-1, the complete variable domain reads DTGVSQNPRHKITKRGQNVTFRCDPISEHNRLYWYRQTLGQGPEFLTYFQNEAQLEKSRLLSDRFSAERPKGSFSTLEIQRTEQGDSAMYLCASSFILPMNTEAFFGQGTRLTVV.

V gene TRBV10-3 combines with J gene TRBJ2-7; TRBD1 aligns across 7 bases. V dropped 2 bases and J dropped 2; count of bases not matched to a gene: 6. This CDR3 region has 15 residues. Germline CDR1 reads ENHRY; CDR2 reads SYGVKD. CDR3 in DNA: TGTGCCATCAGTGAGAGAGGGGGCGACGCCTACGAGCAGTACTTC. Amino acids: CAISERGGDAYEQYF.

This clonotype has ten or more counts. The chain combines TRBV7-2 with TRBJ1-2, with unresolved D. Germline V gene lookup returns CDR1 SGHTA and CDR2 FQGNSA. V gave up 0 bases and J gave up 1 base, with 9 bases separating them. The CDR3 runs 15 residues. This chain's CDR3 is CASSLASGYNYGYTF. The DNA of the CDR3 is TGTGCCAGCAGCTTAGCCTCAGGTTATAACTATGGCTACACCTTC. Variable domain in full (rest from reference TRBV7-2 and TRBJ1-2): GAGVSQSPSNKVTEKGKDVELRCDPISGHTALYWYRQSLGQGLEFLIYFQGNSAPDKSGLPSDRFSAERTGGSVSTLTIQRTQQEDSAVYLCASSLASGYNYGYTFGSGTRLTVV.

The V gene is TRBV10-3, the J gene TRBJ2-7; 8 nucleotides agree with TRBD1. The CDR3 has 14 amino acids. Per the germline V gene, CDR1 is ENHRY and CDR2 is SYGVKD. The V segment lost 6 bases and the J segment 2 bases; nucleotides outside the gene matches: 6. As DNA, the CDR3 is TGTGCCATCAGCTGGACAGGGCTAACCTACGAGCAGTACTTC. Its protein is CAISWTGLTYEQYF.

This clonotype was seen at least ten times. The chain uses TRBV19 and TRBJ1-1, with 11 bases aligning to TRBD1. The CDR3 runs to 15 residues. V lost 4 bases to trimming and J lost 4 bases; unmatched junction nucleotides: 5. From germline, CDR1 is LNHDA and CDR2 SQIVND (reference sequence). The CDR3: CASSNRDRGATEAFF. CDR3 coding DNA: TGTGCCAGTAGTAACCGGGACAGGGGGGCCACTGAAGCTTTCTTT.

This clonotype appeared many times. In DNA, the CDR3 is TGTGCCAGCTTTCGGTCGGTTTCTACTAACTATGGCTACACCTTC. This encodes CASFRSVSTNYGYTF. J is TRBJ1-2 and V is TRBV2, with D uncertain. V was trimmed by 8 bases and J by 0 bases, leaving 16 bases between them. CDR3 size: 15 residues. From germline, CDR1 is SNHLY and CDR2 FYNNEI.